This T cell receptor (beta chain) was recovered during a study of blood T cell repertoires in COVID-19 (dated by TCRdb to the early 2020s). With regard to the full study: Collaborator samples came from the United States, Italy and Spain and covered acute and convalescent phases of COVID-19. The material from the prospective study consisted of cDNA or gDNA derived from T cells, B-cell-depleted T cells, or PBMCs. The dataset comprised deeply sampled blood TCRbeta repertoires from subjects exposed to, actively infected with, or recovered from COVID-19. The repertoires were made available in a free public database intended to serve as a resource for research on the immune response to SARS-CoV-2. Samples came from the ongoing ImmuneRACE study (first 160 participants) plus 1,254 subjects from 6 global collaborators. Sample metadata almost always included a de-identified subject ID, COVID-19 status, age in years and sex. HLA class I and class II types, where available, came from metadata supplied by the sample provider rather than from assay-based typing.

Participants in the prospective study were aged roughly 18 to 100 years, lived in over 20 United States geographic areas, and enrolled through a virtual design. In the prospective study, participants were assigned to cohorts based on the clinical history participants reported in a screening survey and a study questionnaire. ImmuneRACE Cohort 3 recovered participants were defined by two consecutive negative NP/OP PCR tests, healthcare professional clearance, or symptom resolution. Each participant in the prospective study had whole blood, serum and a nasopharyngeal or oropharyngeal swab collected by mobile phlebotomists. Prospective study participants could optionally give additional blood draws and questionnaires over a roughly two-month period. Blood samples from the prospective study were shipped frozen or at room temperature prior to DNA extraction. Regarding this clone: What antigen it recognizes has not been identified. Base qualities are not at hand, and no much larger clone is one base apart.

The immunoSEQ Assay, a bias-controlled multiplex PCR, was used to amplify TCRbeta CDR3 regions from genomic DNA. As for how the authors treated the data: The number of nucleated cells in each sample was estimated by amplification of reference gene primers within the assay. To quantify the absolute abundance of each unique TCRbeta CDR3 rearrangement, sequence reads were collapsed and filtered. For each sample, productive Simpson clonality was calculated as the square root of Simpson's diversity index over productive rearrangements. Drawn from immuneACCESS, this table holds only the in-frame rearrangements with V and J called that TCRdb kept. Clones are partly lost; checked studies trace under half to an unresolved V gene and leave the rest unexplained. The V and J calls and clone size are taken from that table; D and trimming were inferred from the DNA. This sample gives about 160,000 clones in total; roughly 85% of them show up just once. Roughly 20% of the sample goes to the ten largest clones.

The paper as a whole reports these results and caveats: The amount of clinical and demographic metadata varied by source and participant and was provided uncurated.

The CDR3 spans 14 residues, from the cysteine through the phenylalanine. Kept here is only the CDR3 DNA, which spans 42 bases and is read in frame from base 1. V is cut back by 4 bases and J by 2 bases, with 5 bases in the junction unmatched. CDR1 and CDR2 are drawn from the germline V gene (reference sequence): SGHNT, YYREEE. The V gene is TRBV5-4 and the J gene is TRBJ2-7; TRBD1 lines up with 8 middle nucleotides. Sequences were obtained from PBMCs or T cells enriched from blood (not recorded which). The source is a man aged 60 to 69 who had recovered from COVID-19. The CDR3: CASSPGQAPYEQYF. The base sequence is TGTGCCAGCAGCCCGGGACAGGCCCCCTACGAGCAGTACTTC. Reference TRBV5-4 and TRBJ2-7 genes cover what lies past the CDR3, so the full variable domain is ETGVTQSPTHLIKTRGQQVTLRCSSQSGHNTVSWYQQALGQGPQFIFQYYREEENGRGNFPPRFSGLQFPNYSSELNVNALELDDSALYLCASSPGQAPYEQYFGPGTRLTVT.